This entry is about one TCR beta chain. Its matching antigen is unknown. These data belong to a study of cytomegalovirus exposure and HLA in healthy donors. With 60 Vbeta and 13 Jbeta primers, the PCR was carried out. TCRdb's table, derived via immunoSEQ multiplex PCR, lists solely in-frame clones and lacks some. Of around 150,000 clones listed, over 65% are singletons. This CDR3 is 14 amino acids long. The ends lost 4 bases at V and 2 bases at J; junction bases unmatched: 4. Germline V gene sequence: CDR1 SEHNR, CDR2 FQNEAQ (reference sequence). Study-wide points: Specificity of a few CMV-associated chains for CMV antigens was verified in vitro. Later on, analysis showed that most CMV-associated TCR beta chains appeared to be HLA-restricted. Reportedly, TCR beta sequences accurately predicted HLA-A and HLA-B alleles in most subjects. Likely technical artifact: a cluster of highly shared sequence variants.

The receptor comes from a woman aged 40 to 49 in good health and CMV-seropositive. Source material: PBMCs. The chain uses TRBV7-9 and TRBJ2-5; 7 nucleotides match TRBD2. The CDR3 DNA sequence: TGTGCCAGCAGCTATAGCGGGCCACAAGAGACCCAGTACTTC. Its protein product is CASSYSGPQETQYF.